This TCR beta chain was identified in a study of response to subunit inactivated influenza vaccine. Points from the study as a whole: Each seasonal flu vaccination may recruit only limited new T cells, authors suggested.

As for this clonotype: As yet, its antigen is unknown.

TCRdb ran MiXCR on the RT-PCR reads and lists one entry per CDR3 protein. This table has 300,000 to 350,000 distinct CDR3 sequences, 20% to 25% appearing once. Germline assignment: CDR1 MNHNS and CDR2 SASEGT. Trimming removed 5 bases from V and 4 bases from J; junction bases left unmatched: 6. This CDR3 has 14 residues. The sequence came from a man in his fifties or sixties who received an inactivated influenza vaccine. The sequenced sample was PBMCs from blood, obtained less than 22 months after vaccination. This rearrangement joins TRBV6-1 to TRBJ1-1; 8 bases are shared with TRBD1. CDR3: CASSTRTGTTEAFF. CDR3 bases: TGTGCCAGCAGTACAAGGACAGGGACCACTGAAGCTTTCTTT.